This TCR beta chain was found in a study of blood T cells in healthy people across ages (dated by TCRdb to between 2014 and 2017). With respect to the entire study: In model experiments, template switching captured about one uniquely barcoded TCR beta cDNA molecule for every two T cells. Age-related changes in TCR beta repertoire diversity were measured in the study by deep sequencing normalized with unique cDNA molecular identifiers. Four age groups were formed from the donors: young (average 16 years), middle-aged (approximately 40), aged (under 70) and long-lived (about 75). To avoid experimental bias, donors of different ages were spread randomly across the sequencing lanes. For two donors (one aged 18 to 29 and one aged 80 or older), the study analyzed two additional independent replicas of 1 million unique cDNA reads from the same blood draw. Overall study outcomes, separate from this receptor: Estimates of total diversity from one million sequenced T cells were regarded as lower bounds and underestimates. Because the CMV infection status of the donors was unknown, age-related changes in expanded clonotypes may potentially have been confounded. Because profiling used bulk unsorted PBMCs, naive and antigen-experienced compartments could not be compared conclusively. The percentage of naive T cells measured by flow cytometry correlated strongly with observed TCR beta diversity. As age increased, observed TCR beta diversity per million T cells dropped in a roughly linear way, and a significant reduction was already evident by age roughly 36. The long-lived group showed more naive CD4+ T cells, fewer expanded clones and increased TCR diversity than the aged group, suggesting age selection.

Deletion took 2 bases off V and 0 bases off J, with a span of 11 bases between the germline ends. CDR1 SGHTS and CDR2 YDEGEE are derived from the germline V gene. From cysteine to phenylalanine, the CDR3 is 16 amino acids long. The sequence is cut down to CDR3 DNA, 48 bases in frame from base 1. Of note for this clonotype: The target of this receptor is not known. It has no much larger one-base neighbor in the sample; base qualities were not kept.

Systemically healthy Caucasian individuals from Russia, some 36 in total and aged about 6 to 95 years, were included as donors. Roughly 10 milliliters of peripheral blood were collected from each donor into EDTA-treated Vacutainer tubes. Ficoll-Paque density-gradient centrifugation was used to isolate PBMCs, with at least 6.5 million obtained per sample. Total RNA, at least 5.5 micrograms per sample, was extracted from PBMCs with Trizol reagent. For every donor, flow cytometry on a PBMC aliquot measured the percentage of naive CD45RAhigh/CD27high T cells. The method behind the library was 5' RACE. These reads were obtained on an Illumina HiSeq 2500. The second PCR ran for about 6 to 12 cycles and used a J-beta primer mix along with a sample-barcoded 5' primer. A template-switch 5' adaptor carrying 12 random nucleotides introduced a unique molecular identifier onto each TCR beta cDNA molecule. At least 2.5 million CDR3-containing paired-end reads were obtained from each sample. All of the RNA was converted into first-strand cDNA using the Mint cDNA synthesis kit, with a TRBC-specific oligonucleotide serving as the primer. Following uracil-DNA glycosylase treatment, a first 18-cycle PCR with universal primers M1SS and BC2_uni_R was performed on all cDNA. The authors' pipeline ran thus. For normalization, 1 million high-quality reads were randomly selected from each sample, with every read carrying a distinct molecular identifier. Reads with shared molecular identifiers were discarded instead of being binned into consensus sequences. MiTCR, run with a Q25 quality threshold and the strictest error-elimination algorithm, handled CDR3 identification, clonotype clustering and error correction. Lower-bound total TCR beta diversity was estimated with a nonparametric unseen species model using Euler transformation. The public reads were run again by TCRdb, first through fastp at Q25 and then through MiXCR, and only productive beta chains were kept. Rows are combined by CDR3 protein, so each entry shows the most common genes and DNA. These V and J calls derive from TCRdb rather than the authors' analysis. Across this sample there are 800,000 to 950,000 distinct CDR3 sequences, with around 48% seen only once. The leading ten clones occupy 10% to 15% of the sample.

The sequence was obtained from a young man in good health. The sequenced sample was blood. This chain is built from TRBV5-8 and TRBJ1-4, with no confident D gene call. The CDR3 here reads CASSFASAATNEKLFF. The DNA is TGTGCCAGCAGCTTTGCCAGCGCCGCAACTAATGAAAAACTGTTTTTT.